These 10 T cell receptor beta chains originate from one sample sequenced in a study of Ad26.COV2.S vaccination and SARS-CoV-2 variants. Documented treatment: over 15 received Ad26.COV2.S at low or high dose, single or two shots; about 5 received placebo; per-sample allocation not given. After the first vaccine or placebo injection, samples were drawn on day 63. Measured with immunoSEQ multiplex PCR; TCRdb has only the in-frame clones, and not every one. This sample has around 320,000 clones, with about nine tenths found just once. The sequences come from peripheral blood, collected in a trial of Ad26.COV2.S vaccine versus placebo. These receptors all stem from a person aged 18-60 years who received the Ad26.COV2.S COVID-19 vaccine or a placebo.

This clone occurred a few times. This chain connects TRBV30 to TRBJ1-5, with D unresolved. This CDR3 region has 13 residues. The germline V and J ends were trimmed by 3 bases and 4 bases, with 10 bases remaining between them. Per the germline V gene, CDR1 is GTSNPN and CDR2 is SVGIG (reference sequence). In DNA, the CDR3 is TGTGCCTGGAGGCTGGGGAAGAATCAGCCCCAGCATTTT. Amino acids: CAWRLGKNQPQHF.

In the case of this clone: Other nucleotide sequences from this sample produce the same CDR3. The chain couples TRBV20-1 to TRBJ1-2; D is unresolved. Germline V gene sequence: CDR1 DFQATT, CDR2 SNEGSKA (reference sequence). There are 11 residues in the CDR3. V lost 4 bases to trimming and J lost 2 bases, with 5 bases between them. The CDR3 is CSATGNYGYTF. CDR3 nucleotide sequence: TGCAGTGCTACTGGAAACTATGGCTACACCTTC.

The gene calls are TRBV14 and TRBJ1-2; perhaps TRBD1 as D (5 bases). Germline V lookup: CDR1 SGHDN, CDR2 FVKESK. The CDR3 extends over 15 amino acids. With 0 bases removed from V and 8 bases from J, the gap between germline ends came to 16 bases. DNA for the CDR3: TGTGCCAGCAGCCAAGATACGGGGGTTTACTTCGGCTACACCTTC. Its protein is CASSQDTGVYFGYTF.

The J gene is TRBJ1-4, the V gene TRBV19; perhaps TRBD1 as D (6 bases). Germline assignment: CDR1 LNHDA and CDR2 SQIVND (reference sequence). The CDR3 has 14 residues. Trimming cost V 5 bases and J 4 bases, with 11 bases left between them. CDR3 coding DNA: TGTGCCAGTAGTTCGACAGGTTATAATGAAAAACTGTTTTTT. Its protein is CASSSTGYNEKLFF.

This chain links TRBV6-5 with TRBJ1-3; 10 bases agree with TRBD1. Losses at the gene ends were 6 bases for V and 3 bases for J; bases not matched to a gene: 2. Germline V CDR1 and CDR2: MNHEY, SVGAGI. The CDR3 has 14 residues. The CDR3 DNA sequence: TGTGCCAGCAGCGACAGGGGGCTTGGAAACACCATATATTTT. It codes for CASSDRGLGNTIYF.

The chain employs TRBV5-1 and TRBJ2-3, with TRBD1 matching 7 bases. The germline V gene encodes CDR1 SGHRS and CDR2 YFSETQ. With V trimmed by 0 bases and J by 6 bases, 10 bases remained unmatched. CDR3 length equals 16 residues. The CDR3 spells CASSLASRGIPDTQYF. The CDR3, as DNA: TGCGCCAGCAGCTTGGCCTCCAGGGGGATACCGGATACGCAGTATTTT.

V and J are TRBV10-3 and TRBJ1-6, with 9 bases identical to TRBD1. Germline trimming cut 3 bases from V and 8 bases from J; bases unmatched to any gene: 20. The CDR3 has 20 residues. Germline V gene data show CDR1 as ENHRY and CDR2 as SYGVKD. This chain's CDR3 is CAISEVFRQGVTIMDSPLHF. The CDR3 bases are TGTGCCATCAGTGAAGTCTTCCGACAGGGGGTAACGATAATGGATTCACCCCTCCACTTT.

This clone has just one count. The chain uses TRBV23-1 and TRBJ1-1; possibly TRBD1 for D (6 bases). TRBV23-1 is an ORF for which the function is uncertain. The CDR3 is 13 amino acids. DNA for the CDR3: TGCGCGGTACACAGTGGGGGCATGACTGAAGCTTTCTTT. Its protein is CAVHSGGMTEAFF.

This chain uses TRBV14 with TRBJ2-2; D ambiguous. There are 14 residues in the CDR3. Germline CDR1 SGHDN, CDR2 FVKESK. V gave up 4 bases and J gave up 1 base, with 7 bases separating them. The CDR3 reads CASSPVLNTGELFF. CDR3 nucleotides: TGTGCCAGCAGCCCTGTCTTGAACACCGGGGAGCTGTTTTTT.

The chain recombines TRBV7-9 with TRBJ2-5; no definite D call. V was shortened by 5 bases and J by 4 bases, with 23 bases between the two germline ends. CDR1 SEHNR and CDR2 FQNEAQ come from the germline V gene (reference sequence). The CDR3 has 17 amino acids. DNA for the CDR3: TGTGCCAGCAGCAAAACAATTATCAGGAGCGCGAGAGAGACCCAGTACTTC. Its translation: CASSKTIIRSARETQYF.